Below, one TCR beta chain is given with its context. Antigen unknown. A much larger clone differs by one base, so this may be a read error. The data are from a study of identical twins. From the 5' RACE reads, TCRdb called clonotypes with MiXCR, one entry per CDR3 protein. The table records around 570,000 distinct CDR3 sequences, approximately 9.6% of them present only once. Whole-study findings and limits: The authors drew conclusions from cross-sectional statistical analysis rather than following the same donors.

These data were also filed under a second study, of yellow fever vaccine responses in identical twins.

The TCR was taken from a woman between 18 and 29 years old in good health. The sequencing sample was made of PBMCs.

In DNA form, the CDR3 reads TGTGCCAGCAGCCCCGGGACAAATTTTTACGAGCAGTACTTC. Its protein product is CASSPGTNFYEQYF. V usage is TRBV5-6 and J usage is TRBJ2-7; a possible D gene is TRBD1 (6 bases). Germline V gene sequence: CDR1 SGHDT, CDR2 YYEEEE. The V end was cut by 4 bases, the J end by 4 bases, with 15 bases between. This CDR3 is built from 14 residues.